The rows below give T cell receptor beta chains drawn from one sample of a study of T cell responses to AZD1222 COVID-19 vaccine. Clones were read by immunoSEQ multiplex PCR, and TCRdb kept only the in-frame ones, dropping some. The top ten hold about 14% of the sample, which has under 70,000 clones, around three quarters seen once. Sequenced material: peripheral blood, taken on day 0 of AZD1222 vaccination. Receptors originate from an adult in good health. The CDR3 runs from the conserved cysteine through the conserved F or W. A D gene is named only where the DNA matches it firmly. Rows may omit the clone size; those that give it use once, few, many or a size class.

CDR3 protein	CDR3 DNA	J gene	D gene	V gene	clone size
CASSPGTNYRDEQFF	TGCGCCAGCAGCCCCGGGACCAACTACAGGGATGAGCAGTTCTTC	TRBJ2-1	-	TRBV5-1	-
CASSSTTGLDTEAFF	TGTGCCAGCTCATCGACGACAGGGTTGGACACTGAAGCTTTCTTT	TRBJ1-1	TRBD1	TRBV18	-
CASSVAESSSSYEQYF	TGTGCCAGCAGCGTAGCTGAGTCGAGCAGCTCCTACGAGCAGTACTTC	TRBJ2-7	-	TRBV9	-
CSALPITGYGYTF	TGCAGCGCTTTACCGATAACGGGGTATGGCTACACCTTC	TRBJ1-2	-	TRBV29-1	-
CATAARGDNQPQHF	TGTGCCACCGCCGCCCGTGGGGATAATCAGCCCCAGCATTTT	TRBJ1-5	-	TRBV24-1	-
CATWTGTGNTEAFF	TGTGCCACATGGACGGGGACAGGGAACACTGAAGCTTTCTTT	TRBJ1-1	TRBD1	TRBV10-3	-
CASSVLNQPQHF	TGTGCCAGCAGTGTGCTTAATCAGCCCCAGCATTTT	TRBJ1-5	-	TRBV9	-
CASRTGGLETQYF	TGTGCCAGCAGGACAGGGGGCTTGGAGACCCAGTACTTC	TRBJ2-5	TRBD1	TRBV12-3/TRBV12-4	-
CASIRDHATNEKLFF	TGTGCCAGTATCAGAGACCACGCAACTAATGAAAAACTGTTTTTT	TRBJ1-4	-	TRBV19	-
CASSQEEMVEQYF	TGCGCCAGCAGCCAAGAAGAGATGGTCGAGCAGTACTTC	TRBJ2-7	-	TRBV4-1	-
CASSILGENTEAFF	TGTGCCAGTAGTATATTGGGTGAGAACACTGAAGCTTTCTTT	TRBJ1-1	-	TRBV19	-
CASSLETSGGPGNEQFF	TGCGCCAGCAGCCTCGAGACTAGCGGGGGGCCGGGGAATGAGCAGTTCTTC	TRBJ2-1	TRBD2	TRBV5-1	-
CASSTPGDTGELFF	TGTGCCAGCAGCACCCCGGGCGACACCGGGGAGCTGTTTTTT	TRBJ2-2	-	TRBV13	-
CASSPGEGFAYEQYF	TGTGCCAGCTCCCCCGGAGAGGGCTTTGCCTACGAGCAGTACTTC	TRBJ2-7	-	TRBV28	-
CASSYGTGDYEQYF	TGTGCCAGCAGTTACGGGACAGGGGACTACGAGCAGTACTTC	TRBJ2-7	TRBD1	TRBV6-6	-
CASSSYSGNSYEQYF	TGCGCCAGCAGCTCATATAGCGGGAACTCCTACGAGCAGTACTTC	TRBJ2-7	TRBD2	TRBV5-1	-
CASRTGTSGGPGGYEQFF	TGTGCCAGCAGGACCGGGACTAGCGGGGGCCCCGGGGGGTATGAGCAGTTCTTC	TRBJ2-1	TRBD2	TRBV2	-
CASSLTGTGAGGYTF	TGCGCCAGCAGCTTGACCGGGACAGGGGCGGGCGGCTACACCTTC	TRBJ1-2	TRBD1	TRBV5-1	-
CASSVGPPSGNQPQHF	TGTGCCAGCAGTGTAGGGCCCCCATCAGGCAATCAGCCCCAGCATTTT	TRBJ1-5	-	TRBV2	-
CASSPQRGGQETQYF	TGTGCCAGCAGCCCCCAGCGGGGGGGCCAAGAGACCCAGTACTTC	TRBJ2-5	TRBD2	TRBV7-2	-
CASSQVEFDTIYF	TGCGCCAGCAGCCAAGTCGAGTTCGACACCATATATTTT	TRBJ1-3	-	TRBV4-1	-
CASSRRPGTATEAFF	TGTGCCAGCAGCAGGCGACCCGGGACAGCTACTGAAGCTTTCTTT	TRBJ1-1	TRBD1	TRBV5-6	-
CASSFDRGHEKLFF	TGTGCCAGCAGCTTTGACAGGGGGCATGAAAAACTGTTTTTT	TRBJ1-4	TRBD1	TRBV7-2	few
CASSPGRGNEKLFF	TGCGCCAGCAGCCCAGGGAGGGGAAATGAAAAACTGTTTTTT	TRBJ1-4	-	TRBV5-1	few
CASRENTEAFF	TGTGCCAGCAGGGAGAACACTGAAGCTTTCTTT	TRBJ1-1	-	TRBV6-5	-
CASSPQGGKTQYF	TGTGCCAGCAGTCCGCAGGGAGGGAAGACCCAGTACTTC	TRBJ2-5	TRBD2	TRBV14	-
CAWSVLFRDSPLHF	TGTGCCTGGAGTGTCTTATTCAGGGATTCACCCCTCCACTTT	TRBJ1-6	-	TRBV30	once
CASSLTGTGGEQFF	TGTGCCAGCAGTTTGACGGGGACTGGTGGTGAGCAGTTCTTC	TRBJ2-1	-	TRBV28	-
CASSFNKGVNSPLHF	TGTGCCAGCAGCTTCAATAAGGGGGTTAATTCACCCCTCCACTTT	TRBJ1-6	-	TRBV7-8	-
CASSPLSGQGTGELFF	TGTGCCAGCTCACCACTTAGTGGACAGGGCACCGGGGAGCTGTTTTTT	TRBJ2-2	TRBD1	TRBV18	-
CASSSPGTGGRGGYTF	TGTGCCAGCAGTTCCCCTGGGACAGGGGGCCGGGGTGGCTACACCTTC	TRBJ1-2	TRBD1	TRBV28	-
CASSLPDTDTQYF	TGTGCCAGCAGCTTACCAGACACAGATACGCAGTATTTT	TRBJ2-3	-	TRBV7-6	-
CASSAQGGSPLHF	TGTGCCAGCAGCGCGCAGGGTGGCTCACCCCTCCACTTT	TRBJ1-6	-	TRBV9	-
CASRQGSGGARELFF	TGTGCCAGCAGACAGGGGAGCGGGGGGGCCCGGGAGCTGTTTTTT	TRBJ2-2	TRBD2	TRBV7-2	-
CASSWGGDEQFF	TGTGCCAGCAGTTGGGGGGGAGATGAGCAGTTCTTC	TRBJ2-1	TRBD2	TRBV6-2/TRBV6-3	-
CAMPMAGRGYTF	TGTGCCATGCCGATGGCGGGACGGGGCTACACCTTC	TRBJ1-2	-	TRBV7-9	once
CASSPRGGINTEAFF	TGTGCCAGCAGCCCCCGTGGGGGGATTAACACTGAAGCTTTCTTT	TRBJ1-1	-	TRBV9	few
CASSTTGVSTDTQYF	TGTGCCAGCAGCACAACAGGGGTTAGCACAGATACGCAGTATTTT	TRBJ2-3	TRBD1	TRBV13	-
CAWSVLRSTDTQYF	TGTGCCTGGAGTGTACTTCGGAGCACAGATACGCAGTATTTT	TRBJ2-3	-	TRBV30	-
CASRGGNQPQHF	TGTGCCAGTCGAGGGGGGAATCAGCCCCAGCATTTT	TRBJ1-5	-	TRBV27	-
CASMDGTYNEQFF	TGTGCCAGCATGGACGGAACCTACAATGAGCAGTTCTTC	TRBJ2-1	-	TRBV12-3/TRBV12-4	-
CASSLDGGRGSPLHF	TGTGCCAGCAGCTTAGATGGAGGTAGAGGATCACCCCTCCACTTT	TRBJ1-6	-	TRBV7-2	once
CASSLDRDGTGELFF	TGTGCCAGCAGCTTAGATCGGGATGGGACCGGGGAGCTGTTTTTT	TRBJ2-2	-	TRBV7-9	-
CASSPFSGNEQFF	TGTGCCAGCAGCCCCTTTTCAGGAAATGAGCAGTTCTTC	TRBJ2-1	-	TRBV3-1/TRBV3-2	-
CASSPYGGTPEAFF	TGTGCCAGCAGCCCCTATGGGGGGACCCCTGAAGCTTTCTTT	TRBJ1-1	-	TRBV7-2	-
CASRDRGHEQYF	TGTGCCAGCAGGGACAGGGGGCACGAGCAGTACTTC	TRBJ2-7	TRBD1	TRBV2	-
CATSDGDSLNNEQFF	TGTGCCACCAGTGATGGGGACAGTTTAAACAATGAGCAGTTCTTC	TRBJ2-1	TRBD1	TRBV24-1	-
CASSLGTRSYEQYF	TGTGCCAGCAGCCTCGGGACGCGCTCCTACGAGCAGTACTTC	TRBJ2-7	-	TRBV5-6	-
CASSRGQNYGYTF	TGCGCCAGCAGCCGAGGACAGAACTATGGCTACACCTTC	TRBJ1-2	-	TRBV4-3	-
CASSALRGGSNTEAFF	TGTGCCAGCAGCGCCCTCCGAGGGGGGAGTAACACTGAAGCTTTCTTT	TRBJ1-1	-	TRBV9	-
CASRPLEGNTEAFF	TGCGCCAGCCGACCACTAGAGGGGAACACTGAAGCTTTCTTT	TRBJ1-1	-	TRBV5-1	-
CASSFRDRLNEKLFF	TGTGCCAGCAGTTTTAGGGACAGACTAAATGAAAAACTGTTTTTT	TRBJ1-4	TRBD1	TRBV5-4	-
CSVGGGANEKLFF	TGCAGCGTTGGGGGGGGAGCTAATGAAAAACTGTTTTTT	TRBJ1-4	-	TRBV29-1	-
CASSPRTGVNTEAFF	TGTGCCAGTAGTCCCCGGACAGGGGTAAACACTGAAGCTTTCTTT	TRBJ1-1	TRBD1	TRBV19	-
CASTLRGLSYNEQFF	TGTGCCAGCACTTTGAGGGGGTTATCCTACAATGAGCAGTTCTTC	TRBJ2-1	-	TRBV6-5	-
CSARSGTEAFF	TGCAGTGCTAGGTCAGGAACTGAAGCTTTCTTT	TRBJ1-1	-	TRBV20-1	-
CASSFSGDYGYTF	TGTGCCAGCAGCTTCTCAGGGGACTATGGCTACACCTTC	TRBJ1-2	-	TRBV5-5	once
CASSLGGTNTEAFF	TGTGCCAGCAGTTTAGGGGGGACGAACACTGAAGCTTTCTTT	TRBJ1-1	-	TRBV27	-
CALKGNEQFF	TGTGCCCTTAAAGGCAATGAGCAGTTCTTC	TRBJ2-1	-	TRBV30	-